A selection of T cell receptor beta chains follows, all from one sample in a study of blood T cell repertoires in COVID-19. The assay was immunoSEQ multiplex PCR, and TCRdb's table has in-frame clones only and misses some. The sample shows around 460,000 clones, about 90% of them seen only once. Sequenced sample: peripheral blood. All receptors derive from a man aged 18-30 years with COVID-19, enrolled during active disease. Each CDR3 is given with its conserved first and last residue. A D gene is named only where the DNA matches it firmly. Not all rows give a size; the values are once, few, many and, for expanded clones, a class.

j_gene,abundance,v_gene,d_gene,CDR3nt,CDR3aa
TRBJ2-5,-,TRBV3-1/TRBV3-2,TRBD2,TGTGCCAGCAGCCCCGGGACTAGCGGGTGGAGTCAAGAGACCCAGTACTTC,CASSPGTSGWSQETQYF
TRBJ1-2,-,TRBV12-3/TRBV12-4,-,TGTGCCAGCAGGTCAGGAGGCTATGGCTACACCTTC,CASRSGGYGYTF
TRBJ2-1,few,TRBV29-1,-,TGCAGCGTTGAAGCGCAGGGGAACAATGAGCAGTTCTTC,CSVEAQGNNEQFF
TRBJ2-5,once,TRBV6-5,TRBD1,TGTGCCAGCAGTTACAACAGGGGGGAGACCCAGTACTTC,CASSYNRGETQYF
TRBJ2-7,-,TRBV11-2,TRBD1,TGTGCCAGCAGCTTAATTGGTGGGACAGGGGGCGGCGAGCAGTACTTC,CASSLIGGTGGGEQYF
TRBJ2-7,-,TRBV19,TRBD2,TGTGCCAGTAGTATATCCAGCGGGATCGAGCAGTACTTC,CASSISSGIEQYF
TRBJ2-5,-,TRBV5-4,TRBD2,TGTGCCAGCAGCTTGAAATCGGCTAGCGGGGGACCGGGGGAGACCCAGTACTTC,CASSLKSASGGPGETQYF
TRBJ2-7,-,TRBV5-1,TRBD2,TGCGCCAGCAGCCCTAGCGGGCTGAGCTCCTACGAGCAGTACTTC,CASSPSGLSSYEQYF
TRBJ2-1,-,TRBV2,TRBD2,TGTGCCAGCAGAGTAAGCGGGAGCTCCTACAATGAGCAGTTCTTC,CASRVSGSSYNEQFF
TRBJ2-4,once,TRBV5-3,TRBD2,TGTGCCAGAAGCTTGGGAAGCGGGGGGCCCCCAAACATTCAGTACTTC,CARSLGSGGPPNIQYF
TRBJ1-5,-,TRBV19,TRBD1,TGTGCCAGTAGAACAGGGGGCAATCAGCCCCAGCATTTT,CASRTGGNQPQHF
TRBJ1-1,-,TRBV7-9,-,TGTGCCAGCAGCTCCTATGGAGCGAACACTGAAGCTTTCTTT,CASSSYGANTEAFF
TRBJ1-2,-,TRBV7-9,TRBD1,TGTGCCAGCAGCGCGGGACAGGTCTACTATGGCTACACCTTC,CASSAGQVYYGYTF
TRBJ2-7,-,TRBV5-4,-,TGTGCCAGCAGCTTCAGGCAGGGGAGTTACGAGCAGTACTTC,CASSFRQGSYEQYF
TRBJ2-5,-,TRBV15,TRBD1,TGTGCCACCAGCAGGGGACAGGGTAGAGAGACCCAGTACTTC,CATSRGQGRETQYF
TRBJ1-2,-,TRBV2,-,TGTGCCAGCAGTGCCTTAGCCCCCGTTAACTATGGCTACACCTTC,CASSALAPVNYGYTF
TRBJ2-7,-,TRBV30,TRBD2,TGTGCCTGGAGCGATCCTAGCGGGAGGGACTCCTACGAGCAGTACTTC,CAWSDPSGRDSYEQYF
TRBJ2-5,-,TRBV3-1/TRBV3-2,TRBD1,TGTGCCAGCAACTCCCTGGCTCCGCGGACAGGGGGTTCCGGACCGTACTTC,CASNSLAPRTGGSGPYF
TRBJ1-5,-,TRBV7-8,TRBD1,TGTGCCAGCAGCAAGGGACAGGGGGCCGGGCAGCCCCAGCATTTT,CASSKGQGAGQPQHF
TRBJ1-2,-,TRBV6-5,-,TGTGCCAGCAGAAGGGCGGGGTATGGCTACACCTTC,CASRRAGYGYTF
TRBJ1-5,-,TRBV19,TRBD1,TGTGCCAGTAGTGGGACAGGGGCCAATCAGCCCCAGCATTTT,CASSGTGANQPQHF
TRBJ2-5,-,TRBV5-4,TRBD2,TGTGCCAGCAGCGTTAGCGGGGGGCGAGAGACCCAGTACTTC,CASSVSGGRETQYF
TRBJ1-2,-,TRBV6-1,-,TGTGCCAGCAGTGAATGGGAGGTCCTAAACTATGGCTACACCTTC,CASSEWEVLNYGYTF
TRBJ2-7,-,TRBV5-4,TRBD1,TGTGCCAGCAGCTTTGGGACAGGGATCGACGAGCAGTACTTC,CASSFGTGIDEQYF
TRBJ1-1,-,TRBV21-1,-,TGTGCCAGCAGCAGTAGGGACAGAGCTCTTAAACATGGTGAAGCTTTCTTT,CASSSRDRALKHGEAFF
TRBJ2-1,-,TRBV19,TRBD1,TGTGCCAGTAGCATGTTGGACAGGACGTACAATGAGCAGTTCTTC,CASSMLDRTYNEQFF
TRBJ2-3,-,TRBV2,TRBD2,TGTGCCAGCAGTGGGGGGGGTGCCACAGATACGCAGTATTTT,CASSGGGATDTQYF
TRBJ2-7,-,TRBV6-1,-,TGTGCCAGCAGTGAATATTTCAGTGGAGGGTCCAGCTCCTACGAGCAGTACTTC,CASSEYFSGGSSSYEQYF
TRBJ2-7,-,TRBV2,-,TGTGCCAGCAGGGACAGCTACTACGAGCAGTACTTC,CASRDSYYEQYF
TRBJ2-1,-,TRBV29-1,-,TGCAGCGTTGGGGCACAGGTCGGTTTTAACAATGAGCAGTTCTTC,CSVGAQVGFNNEQFF
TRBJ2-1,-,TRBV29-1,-,TGCAGCGTTGACAGGGTAGCCCTCAATGAGCAGTTCTTC,CSVDRVALNEQFF
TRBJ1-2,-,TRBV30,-,TGTGCCTGGAGTGTCCCGGGGATTTATGGCTACACCTTC,CAWSVPGIYGYTF
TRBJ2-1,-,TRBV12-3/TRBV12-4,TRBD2,TGTGCCAGCAGCCGGACTAGCGGGACACAGTTCTTC,CASSRTSGTQFF
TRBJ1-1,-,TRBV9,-,TGTGCCAGCAGCGTAGGGGGAGGCTTGAACACTGAAGCTTTCTTT,CASSVGGGLNTEAFF
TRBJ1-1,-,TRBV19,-,TGTGCCAGTAGTATCGGGGGGGCAGACGCTTTCTTT,CASSIGGADAFF
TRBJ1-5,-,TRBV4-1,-,TGCGCCAGCAGCCCCGGACACCTCAATCAGCCCCAGCATTTT,CASSPGHLNQPQHF
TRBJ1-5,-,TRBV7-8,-,TGTGCCAGCAGCCCCTACAGGGCTATCAATCAGCCCCAGCATTTT,CASSPYRAINQPQHF
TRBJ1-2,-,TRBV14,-,TGTGCCAGCAGCCAAGATCAGAGAGGGCATTTGGTCTATGGCTACACCTTC,CASSQDQRGHLVYGYTF
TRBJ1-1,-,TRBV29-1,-,TGCAGCGTCCAACAGGAACACGTTCGAGCTTTCTTT,CSVQQEHVRAFF
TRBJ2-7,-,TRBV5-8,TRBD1,TGTGCCAGCAGCTTTTGGCAGGGGGCAAGCTCCTACGAGCAGTACTTC,CASSFWQGASSYEQYF
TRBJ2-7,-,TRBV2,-,TGTGCCAGCAATGTCCTAAACTACGAGCAGTACTTC,CASNVLNYEQYF
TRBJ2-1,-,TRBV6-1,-,TGTGCCAGCAGTGAAGCCCCCCCCCGAGGGTATGAGCAGTTCTTC,CASSEAPPRGYEQFF
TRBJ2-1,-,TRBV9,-,TGTGCCAGCAGCGTAGTCTTCAGCGATGAGCAGTTCTTC,CASSVVFSDEQFF
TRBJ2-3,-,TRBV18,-,TGTGCCAGCTCACCACCGACTGGGGGCCAAGATACGCAGTATTTT,CASSPPTGGQDTQYF
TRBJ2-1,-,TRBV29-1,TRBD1,TGCAGCGTTGAAGATCTACAGGGGACCCCTTCCTACAATGAGCAGTTCTTC,CSVEDLQGTPSYNEQFF
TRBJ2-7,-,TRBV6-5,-,TGTGCCAGCAGTCAACCACTCTCCGAGCAGTACTTC,CASSQPLSEQYF
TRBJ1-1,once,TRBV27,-,TGTGCCAGCAGTTTATACAGGGAGAACACTGAAGCTTTCTTT,CASSLYRENTEAFF
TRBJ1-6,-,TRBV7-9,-,TGTGCCAGCAGCACTACAGGCGAGGATTCACCCCTCCACTTT,CASSTTGEDSPLHF
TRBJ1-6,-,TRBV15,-,TGTGCCACCAGCTTGCGGGTTAATTCACCCCTCCACTTT,CATSLRVNSPLHF